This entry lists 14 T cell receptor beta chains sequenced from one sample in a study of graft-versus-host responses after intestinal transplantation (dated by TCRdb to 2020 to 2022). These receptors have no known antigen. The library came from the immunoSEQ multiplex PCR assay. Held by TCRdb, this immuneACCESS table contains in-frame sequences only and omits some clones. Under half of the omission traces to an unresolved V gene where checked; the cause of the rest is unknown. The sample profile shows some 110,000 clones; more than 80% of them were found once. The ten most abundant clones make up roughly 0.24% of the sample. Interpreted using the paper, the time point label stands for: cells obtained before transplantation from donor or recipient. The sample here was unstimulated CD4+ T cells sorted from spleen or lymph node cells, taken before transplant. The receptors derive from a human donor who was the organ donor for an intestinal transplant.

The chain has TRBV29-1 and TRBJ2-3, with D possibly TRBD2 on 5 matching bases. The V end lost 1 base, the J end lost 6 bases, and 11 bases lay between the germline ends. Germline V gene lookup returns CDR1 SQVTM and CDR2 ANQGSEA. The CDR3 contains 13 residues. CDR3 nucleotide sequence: TGCAGCGTTGAAGCGGGAATGGGGGATACGCAGTATTTT. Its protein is CSVEAGMGDTQYF.

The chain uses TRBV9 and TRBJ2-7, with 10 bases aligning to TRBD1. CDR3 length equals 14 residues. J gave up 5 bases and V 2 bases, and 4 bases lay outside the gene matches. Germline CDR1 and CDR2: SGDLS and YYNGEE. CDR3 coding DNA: TGTGCCAGCAGCGTCCGACAGGGGGCCCACGAGCAGTACTTC. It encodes CASSVRQGAHEQYF.

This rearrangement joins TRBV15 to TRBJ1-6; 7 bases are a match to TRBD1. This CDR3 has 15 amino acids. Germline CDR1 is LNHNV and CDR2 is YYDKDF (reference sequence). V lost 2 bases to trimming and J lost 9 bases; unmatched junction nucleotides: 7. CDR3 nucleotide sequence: TGTGCCACCAGCAGAAAACGGGACAGTGGTTCACCCCTCCACTTT. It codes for CATSRKRDSGSPLHF.

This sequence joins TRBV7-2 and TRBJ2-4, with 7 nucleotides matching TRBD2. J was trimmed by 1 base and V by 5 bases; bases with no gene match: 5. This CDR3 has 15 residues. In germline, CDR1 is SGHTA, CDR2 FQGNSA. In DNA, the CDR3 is TGTGCCAGCAGCGGGGGGGTTGCGGCCAAAAACATTCAGTACTTC. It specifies CASSGGVAAKNIQYF.

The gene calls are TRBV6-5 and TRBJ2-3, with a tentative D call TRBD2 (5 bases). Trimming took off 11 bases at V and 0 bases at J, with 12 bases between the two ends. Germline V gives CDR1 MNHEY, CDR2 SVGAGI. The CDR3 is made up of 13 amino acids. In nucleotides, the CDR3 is TGTGCCGCCCGGAGGACCAGCACAGATACGCAGTATTTT. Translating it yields CAARRTSTDTQYF.

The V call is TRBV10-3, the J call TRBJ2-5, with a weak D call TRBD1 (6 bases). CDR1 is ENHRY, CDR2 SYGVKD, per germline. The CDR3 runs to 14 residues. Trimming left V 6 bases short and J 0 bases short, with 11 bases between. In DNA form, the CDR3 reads TGTGCCATCAGCCCCGGACAGAACCAAGAGACCCAGTACTTC. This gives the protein CAISPGQNQETQYF.

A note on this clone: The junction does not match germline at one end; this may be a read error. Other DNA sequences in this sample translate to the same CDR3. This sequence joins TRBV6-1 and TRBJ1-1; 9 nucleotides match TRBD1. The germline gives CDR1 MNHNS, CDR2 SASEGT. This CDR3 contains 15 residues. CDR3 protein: CASSPGQGRNTEAFF. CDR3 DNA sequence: TGTGCCAGCAGCCCGGGACAGGGACGGAACACTGAGGCTTTCTTT.

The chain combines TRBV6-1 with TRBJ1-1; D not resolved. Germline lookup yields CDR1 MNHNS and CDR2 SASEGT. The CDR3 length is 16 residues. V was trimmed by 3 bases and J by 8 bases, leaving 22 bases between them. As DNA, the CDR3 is TGTGCCAGCAGTGACAGACTCGGTGACCTCCCTAGCGAAGCTTTCTTT. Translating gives CASSDRLGDLPSEAFF.

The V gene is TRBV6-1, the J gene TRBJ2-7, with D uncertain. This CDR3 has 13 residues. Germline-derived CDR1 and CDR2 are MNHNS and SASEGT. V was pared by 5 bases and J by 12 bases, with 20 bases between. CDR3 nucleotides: TGTGCCAGCAGTCAGAGTTCAGGACCGCCAAGGTACTTC. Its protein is CASSQSSGPPRYF.

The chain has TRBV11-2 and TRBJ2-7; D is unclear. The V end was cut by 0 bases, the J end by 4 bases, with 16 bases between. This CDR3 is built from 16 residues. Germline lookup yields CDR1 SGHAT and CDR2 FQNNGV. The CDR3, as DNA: TGTGCCAGCAGCTTAGATCCAACTCGCGTAAGTTACGAGCAGTACTTC. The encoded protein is CASSLDPTRVSYEQYF.

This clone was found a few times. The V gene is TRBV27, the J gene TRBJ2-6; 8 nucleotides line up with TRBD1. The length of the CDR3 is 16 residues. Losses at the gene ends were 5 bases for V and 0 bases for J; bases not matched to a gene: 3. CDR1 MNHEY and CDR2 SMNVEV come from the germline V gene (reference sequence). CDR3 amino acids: CASSPTGVSGANVLTF. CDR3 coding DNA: TGTGCCAGCAGTCCGACAGGGGTCTCTGGGGCCAACGTCCTGACTTTC.

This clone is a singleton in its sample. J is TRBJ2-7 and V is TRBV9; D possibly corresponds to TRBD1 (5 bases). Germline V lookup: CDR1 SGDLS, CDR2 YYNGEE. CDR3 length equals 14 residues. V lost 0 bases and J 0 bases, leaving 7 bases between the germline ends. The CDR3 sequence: CASSVAGHSYEQYF. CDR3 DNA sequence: TGTGCCAGCAGCGTAGCAGGACACTCCTACGAGCAGTACTTC.

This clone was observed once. This CDR3 is CASSPGLHSYNEQFF. The CDR3 nucleotides are TGCGCCAGCAGCCCGGGACTCCACTCCTACAATGAGCAGTTCTTC. The V and J genes are TRBV4-1 and TRBJ2-1, with a possible D match to TRBD2 (6 bases). V dropped 4 bases and J dropped 0 bases, with 10 bases sitting between them. The germline CDR1 and CDR2 sequences are MGHRA and YSYEKL. CDR3 length: 15 amino acids.

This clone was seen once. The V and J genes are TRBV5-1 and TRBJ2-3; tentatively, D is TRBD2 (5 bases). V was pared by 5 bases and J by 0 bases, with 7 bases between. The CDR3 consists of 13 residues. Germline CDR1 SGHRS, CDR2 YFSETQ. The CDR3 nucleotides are TGCGCCAGCAGGGAGGCTAGCACAGATACGCAGTATTTT. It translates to CASREASTDTQYF.